The 32 T cell receptor beta chains below all came from one sample that was sequenced in a study of beta chain features in type 1 diabetes. Reverse transcribing all isolated RNA meant expressed TCRB transcripts were sequenced. Using immunoSEQ multiplex PCR, the repertoire was profiled, and TCRdb retains in-frame clones only, with some absent. The sample includes approximately 200,000 clones, roughly 9.6% of them seen just once. The source material was naive CD4+ T cells from blood. The receptors were gathered from a young woman in good health.

This rearrangement joins TRBV30 to TRBJ2-5; D remains ambiguous. The CDR3 extends over 13 amino acids. The germline gives CDR1 GTSNPN, CDR2 SVGIG (reference sequence). Trimming took off 2 bases at V and 2 bases at J, with 9 bases between the two ends. CDR3 region: CAWSTRTQETQYF. DNA for the CDR3: TGTGCCTGGAGTACCAGAACACAAGAGACCCAGTACTTC.

J is TRBJ2-1 and V is TRBV5-1; D remains unclear. Germline V lookup: CDR1 SGHRS, CDR2 YFSETQ. Between the trimmed V and J ends, which lost 0 bases and 0 bases, there was a span of 10 bases. The CDR3 runs 16 residues. The CDR3 is CASSLGALSSYNEQFF. For the CDR3, the DNA is TGCGCCAGCAGCTTGGGCGCCTTGAGCTCCTACAATGAGCAGTTCTTC.

There are a few counts of this clone. The chain has TRBV5-1 and TRBJ1-1; TRBD1 agrees at 9 bases. Trimming cost V 4 bases and J 1 base; bases outside gene matches: 2. In germline, CDR1 is SGHRS, CDR2 YFSETQ. This CDR3 spans 14 amino acids. The CDR3 reads CASSRQGGNTEAFF. As DNA, the CDR3 is TGCGCCAGCAGCCGACAGGGGGGGAACACTGAAGCTTTCTTT.

This clone occurred a few times. The V call is TRBV4-1, the J call TRBJ2-7; TRBD2 matches at 11 bases. V was pared by 6 bases and J by 2 bases, with 6 bases of the junction left unmatched. From germline, CDR1 is MGHRA and CDR2 YSYEKL. This CDR3 comprises 15 residues. In nucleotides, the CDR3 is TGCGCCAGCAGTCAAACGGGACTAGCGGCCTACGAGCAGTACTTC. Translating it yields CASSQTGLAAYEQYF.

This clone was found a few times. This chain joins TRBV30 and TRBJ2-7; D might be TRBD1 (6 bases). The ends were cut back, 0 bases at V and 3 bases at J, with 18 bases in the middle. Germline loops: CDR1 GTSNPN, CDR2 SVGIG (reference sequence). This CDR3 contains 16 residues. The CDR3 reads CAWSVGPTGLLYEQYF. For the CDR3, the DNA is TGTGCCTGGAGTGTAGGGCCAACAGGGTTACTCTACGAGCAGTACTTC.

This clone occurred a few times. The rearrangement uses TRBV6-1 and TRBJ2-7; no clear D gene. The V end was cut by 1 base, the J end by 3 bases, with 19 bases between. Germline assignment: CDR1 MNHNS and CDR2 SASEGT. The CDR3 is 17 amino acids. The CDR3 DNA is TGTGCCAGCAGTGAAGAGACGACGCTTGCAGGTCGCTACGAGCAGTACTTC. This encodes CASSEETTLAGRYEQYF.

Note on this clone: Other DNA sequences in the sample encode the same CDR3. The CDR3 DNA sequence: TGTGCCAGCAGCCAAGTACGGGGGAGCACTGAAGCTTTCTTT. It is translated as CASSQVRGSTEAFF. The chain carries TRBV14 and TRBJ1-1, with TRBD1 as a possible D gene (5 bases). The CDR3 totals 14 residues. V lost 1 base to trimming and J lost 4 bases, with 10 bases between them. Per germline, CDR1 SGHDN and CDR2 FVKESK.

This clone was seen more than once but under ten times. The V gene is TRBV5-6, the J gene TRBJ2-7; D gene unclear. V lost 4 bases and J lost 4, with 12 bases in between. CDR1 and CDR2 from the germline V gene are SGHDT and YYEEEE. The CDR3 runs 13 residues. CDR3 nucleotide sequence: TGTGCCAGCAGCCGGTCCTCGATATACGAGCAGTACTTC. This sequence encodes CASSRSSIYEQYF. The full variable domain, its missing parts supplied by reference TRBV5-6 and TRBJ2-7, is DAGVTQSPTHLIKTRGQQVTLRCSPKSGHDTVSWYQQALGQGPQFIFQYYEEEERQRGNFPDRFSGHQFPNYSSELNVNALLLGDSALYLCASSRSSIYEQYFGPGTRLTVT.

The chain links TRBV19 to TRBJ1-1, with a weak D call TRBD1 (6 bases). The CDR3 is made up of 14 amino acids. The germline gives CDR1 LNHDA, CDR2 SQIVND (reference sequence). The ends were cut back, 5 bases at V and 2 bases at J, with 12 bases in the middle. CDR3 bases: TGTGCCAGTAGTCTTACAGGGCCTAACACTGAAGCTTTCTTT. Protein sequence: CASSLTGPNTEAFF.

The chain links TRBV5-1 to TRBJ2-5; 10 bases are a match to TRBD2. The germline gives CDR1 SGHRS, CDR2 YFSETQ. There are 14 residues in the CDR3. The junction had 3 bases not matched to a gene; V was cut back by 3 bases and J by 4 bases. This CDR3 is CASSSRTSGETQYF. The CDR3 bases are TGCGCCAGCAGCTCTAGGACTAGCGGAGAGACCCAGTACTTC.

The chain uses TRBV12-5 and TRBJ2-7; D might be TRBD2 (5 bases). V was shortened by 5 bases and J by 2 bases, with 13 bases between the two germline ends. The CDR3 is 14 residues long. Germline assignment: CDR1 LGHNT and CDR2 FRNRAP. CDR3 coding DNA: TGTGCTAGTGGTCTAGCCCTGGGCGCCTACGAGCAGTACTTC. Translation gives CASGLALGAYEQYF. Using reference TRBV12-5 and TRBJ2-7 for the parts outside the CDR3, the full variable domain is DARVTQTPRHKVTEMGQEVTMRCQPILGHNTVFWYRQTMMQGLELLAYFRNRAPLDDSGMPKDRFSAEMPDATLATLKIQPSEPRDSAVYFCASGLALGAYEQYFGPGTRLTVT.

The CDR3 loop is CAGPPTEAFF. The CDR3 nucleotides read TGTGCCGGCCCCCCGACTGAAGCTTTCTTT. The chain uses TRBV30 and TRBJ1-1, with unresolved D. The germline V gene has CDR1 GTSNPN and CDR2 SVGIG (reference sequence). V lost 8 bases to trimming and J lost 5 bases, with 9 bases between them. CDR3 size: 10 residues.

This clone was seen a handful of times. The same CDR3 arises from other DNA sequences in this sample as well. The gene calls are TRBV18 and TRBJ2-5; 8 nucleotides align to TRBD1. Looked up from germline, CDR1 is KGHSH and CDR2 is LQKENI. There are 15 residues in the CDR3. With 2 bases clipped from V and 1 base from J, the junction kept 3 bases outside the gene matches. The CDR3 spells CASSPRGQGQETQYF. The CDR3 DNA reads TGTGCCAGCTCACCAAGAGGACAGGGCCAAGAGACCCAGTACTTC.

This clone was seen a handful of times. The chain links TRBV25-1 to TRBJ1-1, with D unresolved. This CDR3 region has 13 residues. V lost 5 bases, J lost 10 bases, and 17 bases lay in between. Germline V CDR1 and CDR2: MGHDK, SYGVNS. CDR3 DNA sequence: TGTGCCAGCAGTTCCCCCGGGCCCGGAGGAGCTTTCTTT. It translates to CASSSPGPGGAFF.

The rearrangement joins TRBV12-5 to TRBJ2-3; 7 bases match TRBD1. V trimming: 4 bases; J trimming: 1 base; junction bases outside the gene matches: 5. CDR1 LGHNT and CDR2 FRNRAP come from the germline V gene. This CDR3 region has 15 residues. CDR3 sequence (DNA): TGTGCTAGTGGTTGGGGACAGCAGGGCACAGATACGCAGTATTTT. This gives the protein CASGWGQQGTDTQYF.

This clone was detected a few times. CDR3 DNA sequence: TGTGCCAGTAGGACCGGGACAGGGAACACCGGGGAGCTGTTTTTT. Translation gives CASRTGTGNTGELFF. The chain is built from TRBV19 and TRBJ2-2, with 8 nucleotides matching TRBD1. Trimming removed 6 bases from V and 1 base from J; junction bases left unmatched: 4. The germline V gene has CDR1 LNHDA and CDR2 SQIVND (reference sequence). The CDR3 totals 15 residues.

This clone came up a few times. The V and J genes are TRBV29-1 and TRBJ2-1; TRBD2 matches at 13 bases. The ends lost 6 bases at V and 15 bases at J; junction bases unmatched: 5. Germline V gene data show CDR1 as SQVTM and CDR2 as ANQGSEA. The CDR3 length is 11 residues. CDR3 DNA: TGCAGCGTCTCACTAGCGGGAGGGGGGTTCTTC. It is translated as CSVSLAGGGFF.

The chain combines TRBV2 with TRBJ1-6; D is unclear. The germline gives CDR1 SNHLY, CDR2 FYNNEI. The CDR3 has 13 amino acids. V lost 8 bases, J lost 9 bases, and 14 bases lay in between. This chain's CDR3 is CASSPGLSSPLHF. The CDR3 nucleotides read TGTGCCAGCTCCCCGGGTCTGAGTTCACCCCTCCACTTT.

This clone turned up a few times. The chain combines TRBV4-2 with TRBJ1-4, with D possibly TRBD1 on 6 matching bases. V was trimmed by 1 base and J by 6 bases, leaving 18 bases between them. Germline CDR1 reads LGHNA; CDR2 reads YNFKEQ. There are 17 residues in the CDR3. The DNA for the CDR3 is TGTGCCAGCAGCCAAGGCAGACGGGGGGCGTCTGATGAAAAACTGTTTTTT. Its translation: CASSQGRRGASDEKLFF.

V is TRBV14 and J is TRBJ2-3, with a weak D call TRBD2 (5 bases). Trimming removed 1 base at V and 2 bases at J, with 19 bases between. Looked up from germline, CDR1 is SGHDN and CDR2 is FVKESK. This CDR3 is built from 18 residues. The CDR3 region has the DNA TGTGCCAGCAGCCAAGGCCCCGAGCGGAGCTTTATCACAGATACGCAGTATTTT. The encoded protein is CASSQGPERSFITDTQYF.

The sample holds a few counts of this clone. V and J are TRBV13 and TRBJ1-1, with D perhaps matching TRBD1 (5 bases). The CDR3 is 14 amino acids. Trimming left V 2 bases short and J 7 bases short, with 14 bases between. From germline, CDR1 is PRHDT and CDR2 FYEKMQ (reference sequence). As DNA, the CDR3 is TGTGCCAGCAGCTTATTCAAGGGGCGCGGTGAAGCTTTCTTT. It specifies CASSLFKGRGEAFF. Supplemented by reference TRBV13 and TRBJ1-1, the full variable domain reads AAGVIQSPRHLIKEKRETATLKCYPIPRHDTVYWYQQGPGQDPQFLISFYEKMQSDKGSIPDRFSAQQFSDYHSELNMSSLELGDSALYFCASSLFKGRGEAFFGQGTRLTVV.

This clone was found a few times. The V gene is TRBV30, the J gene TRBJ2-7; the D gene is possibly TRBD2 (6 bases). Germline V gives CDR1 GTSNPN, CDR2 SVGIG (reference sequence). This CDR3 comprises 14 residues. DNA for the CDR3: TGTGCAACTCGGGAGAGGACGCTGAACTACGAGCAGTACTTC. Translating gives CATRERTLNYEQYF.

In this sample, this clone turned up a few times. CDR3 nucleotide sequence: TGTGCCTGGGACCAGGGCAGGAACTATGGCTACACCTTC. Residues: CAWDQGRNYGYTF. This chain uses TRBV30 with TRBJ1-2; possible D gene TRBD1, 5 bases. The V end lost 5 bases, the J end lost 2 bases, and 12 bases lay between the germline ends. There are 13 residues in the CDR3. Germline values: CDR1 GTSNPN, CDR2 SVGIG (reference sequence).

A few counts support this clone. V usage is TRBV7-2 and J usage is TRBJ1-1, with TRBD1 matching over 9 bases. Germline CDR1 SGHTA, CDR2 FQGNSA. Losses at the gene ends were 3 bases for V and 10 bases for J; bases not matched to a gene: 9. This CDR3 has 14 residues. CDR3 protein: CASSLGQGLRLAFF. The DNA for the CDR3 is TGTGCCAGCAGCTTGGGACAGGGCCTTAGACTAGCTTTCTTT.

CDR3 residues: CASSLLLSNQPQHF. DNA for the CDR3: TGTGCCAGTAGTTTGCTGCTAAGCAATCAGCCCCAGCATTTT. The V and J genes are TRBV19 and TRBJ1-5; D is unclear. The CDR3 contains 14 residues. The ends were cut back, 5 bases at V and 1 base at J, with 9 bases in the middle. The V gene's germline CDR1 is LNHDA and CDR2 SQIVND (reference sequence). The whole variable domain, remainder taken from reference TRBV19 and TRBJ1-5, is DGGITQSPKYLFRKEGQNVTLSCEQNLNHDAMYWYRQDPGQGLRLIYYSQIVNDFQKGDIAEGYSVSREKKESFPLTVTSAQKNPTAFYLCASSLLLSNQPQHFGDGTRLSIL.

In this sample, this clone turned up many times. This chain links TRBV4-2 with TRBJ2-3, with a tentative D call TRBD2 (5 bases). Trimming removed 3 bases from V and 5 bases from J, with 12 bases in between. The CDR3 sequence is 14 residues long. Germline V gene sequence: CDR1 LGHNA, CDR2 YNFKEQ. CDR3 in DNA: TGTGCCAGCAGCCAGGGCGGGCAGATAGATACGCAGTATTTT. It specifies CASSQGGQIDTQYF.

V and J are TRBV9 and TRBJ2-1; a possible D gene is TRBD2 (5 bases). CDR3 length: 15 residues. V lost 4 bases and J lost 0, with 11 bases in between. Germline CDR1 and CDR2: SGDLS and YYNGEE. The CDR3: CASSIIGSSYNEQFF. CDR3 in DNA: TGTGCCAGCAGCATTATTGGGAGCTCCTACAATGAGCAGTTCTTC.

The V call is TRBV5-4, the J call TRBJ1-1, with 10 bases identical to TRBD1. Germline V gene sequence: CDR1 SGHNT, CDR2 YYREEE (reference sequence). V lost 3 bases and J lost 3; bases outside the gene matches: 8. The CDR3 has 16 amino acids. In DNA, the CDR3 is TGTGCCAGCAGCTCCCGGGACAGGGGAAGGTACACTGAAGCTTTCTTT. It translates to CASSSRDRGRYTEAFF.

The J gene is TRBJ1-1, the V gene TRBV7-9; the match to TRBD1 covers 8 bases. The CDR3 runs to 15 residues. The V and J ends lost 4 bases and 4 bases, in that order; junction bases with no gene match: 8. The V gene's germline CDR1 is SEHNR and CDR2 FQNEAQ (reference sequence). This CDR3 reads CASSYRGQGGTEAFF. DNA for the CDR3: TGTGCCAGCAGCTACCGCGGACAGGGAGGCACTGAAGCTTTCTTT. Full variable domain (outside the CDR3, taken from reference TRBV7-9 and TRBJ1-1): DTGVSQNPRHKITKRGQNVTFRCDPISEHNRLYWYRQTLGQGPEFLTYFQNEAQLEKSRLLSDRFSAERPKGSFSTLEIQRTEQGDSAMYLCASSYRGQGGTEAFFGQGTRLTVV.

This clone was observed a handful of times. This rearrangement joins TRBV9 to TRBJ2-7; 12 bases align to TRBD1. The germline gives CDR1 SGDLS, CDR2 YYNGEE. Germline trimming cut 1 base from V and 6 bases from J; bases unmatched to any gene: 5. The CDR3 has 15 amino acids. The CDR3 nucleotides read TGTGCCAGCAGCGTAACGGGACAGGGGGCTGGCGAGCAGTACTTC. It translates to CASSVTGQGAGEQYF.

The table lists this clone with a few counts. This sequence joins TRBV6-5 and TRBJ2-3; 9 nucleotides align to TRBD2. Germline values: CDR1 MNHEY, CDR2 SVGAGI. Unmatched junction bases numbered 5, after V lost 3 bases and J lost 4 bases. This CDR3 has 15 amino acids. The CDR3 sequence is CASSYSGGLADTQYF. CDR3 in DNA: TGTGCCAGCAGTTATAGCGGGGGCTTGGCAGATACGCAGTATTTT.

The chain employs TRBV6-1 and TRBJ2-5; 9 nucleotides agree with TRBD2. This CDR3 region has 15 residues. V shed 6 bases and J 2 bases; nucleotides not matched to a gene: 7. CDR1 MNHNS and CDR2 SASEGT come from the germline V gene. CDR3 in DNA: TGTGCCAGCAGCGAGATAGCGGGGGCGCAAGAGACCCAGTACTTC. As protein: CASSEIAGAQETQYF.